The TCR beta chain described here comes from a study of control samples from healthy donors and cancer patients (dated by TCRdb to about 2020). Receptors were amplified or captured by the immunoSEQ multiplex PCR assay. TCRdb took over this immuneACCESS table, retaining in-frame rearrangements with V and J assigned. Such tables are incomplete; in checked studies, under half of the missing clones stem from an unresolved V gene, and the remainder is unexplained. This sample has fewer than 80,000 clones in its table, and about 90% of those were observed once. Over 5% of the sample comes from the top ten. Concerning this clone: Its antigen remains undetermined. Base qualities were left out, and no much larger clone turns up one base away.

The cysteine opens and the phenylalanine closes a CDR3 of 15 amino acids. Only the CDR3 part of the read is kept: 45 bases, read in frame from the first base. CDR1 and CDR2 (SNHLY, FYNNEI) derive from the germline V gene. V is cut back by 8 bases and J by 0 bases, with 6 bases in the junction unmatched. The rearrangement combines TRBV2 with TRBJ2-1, and TRBD2 matches 8 of the central bases. The clonotype comes from a man between 60 and 75 years old with colorectal cancer. Sequences were obtained from PBMCs. The sequence in DNA is TGTGCCAGCCGCCGGGCGGGGGGCTCCTACAATGAGCAGTTCTTC. Protein translation: CASRRAGGSYNEQFF.